These 30 T cell receptor beta chains came from one sample sequenced in a study of blood T cell repertoires in COVID-19. Libraries were prepared by immunoSEQ multiplex PCR; TCRdb keeps only in-frame clonotypes and omits some of them. The sample has around 160,000 clones; around 80% are singletons. Specimen: peripheral blood. The source is a woman older than 75 with acute or convalescent COVID-19.

The CDR3, as DNA: TGTGCCAGCAGTGAATGGGGGGGACGCACAGATACGCAGTATTTT. Translation: CASSEWGGRTDTQYF. The chain carries TRBV6-1 and TRBJ2-3, with TRBD2 identical over 7 bases. Germline CDR1 MNHNS, CDR2 SASEGT. CDR3 size: 15 residues. Trimming took 2 bases from V and 1 from J; bases not matched to a gene: 3.

The chain uses TRBV9 and TRBJ2-1; 11 bases match TRBD2. The CDR3 is 15 residues long. The ends lost 3 bases at V and 3 bases at J; junction bases unmatched: 2. CDR1 and CDR2 (germline): SGDLS, YYNGEE. In DNA, the CDR3 is TGTGCCAGCAGCGCGACTAGCGGGGTCTACAATGAGCAGTTCTTC. This sequence encodes CASSATSGVYNEQFF.

In its sample, this clone was seen once. This rearrangement joins TRBV19 to TRBJ2-3; 12 bases align to TRBD2. The CDR3 loop spans 17 amino acids. CDR1 and CDR2 (germline): LNHDA, SQIVND (reference sequence). The V segment lost 5 bases and the J segment 4 bases; nucleotides outside the gene matches: 10. The CDR3 DNA reads as TGTGCCAGTAGTGCCCGACTAGCGGGAGCCCCACCAGATACGCAGTATTTT. It encodes CASSARLAGAPPDTQYF. Drawing the rest from reference TRBV19 and TRBJ2-3, the complete variable domain is DGGITQSPKYLFRKEGQNVTLSCEQNLNHDAMYWYRQDPGQGLRLIYYSQIVNDFQKGDIAEGYSVSREKKESFPLTVTSAQKNPTAFYLCASSARLAGAPPDTQYFGPGTRLTVL.

The chain couples TRBV19 to TRBJ1-4, with D possibly matching TRBD1 (5 bases). V was cut by 6 bases and J by 0 bases, with 11 bases left in between. Germline CDR1 LNHDA, CDR2 SQIVND (reference sequence). This CDR3 is 15 amino acids long. CDR3 sequence (DNA): TGTGCCAGTAGAAAAGGGGATACAACTAATGAAAAACTGTTTTTT. Encoded protein: CASRKGDTTNEKLFF.

The chain recombines TRBV29-1 with TRBJ2-7; maybe TRBD2 (6 bases). The germline gives CDR1 SQVTM, CDR2 ANQGSEA. The CDR3 sequence is 13 residues long. The V and J ends lost 4 bases and 4 bases respectively, with 14 bases between them. This chain's CDR3 is CSVVLAFSYEQYF. DNA for the CDR3: TGCAGCGTTGTGCTAGCGTTTTCGTACGAGCAGTACTTC.

V is TRBV4-3 and J is TRBJ1-2; 7 nucleotides match TRBD1. This CDR3 region has 16 residues. In germline, CDR1 is LGHNA, CDR2 YSLEER. V was clipped by 4 bases and J by 1 base; unmatched bases: 9. CDR3 DNA sequence: TGCGCCAGCAGCCCCCTGGGACAGACGGATAACTATGGCTACACCTTC. Translating gives CASSPLGQTDNYGYTF.

The V and J genes are TRBV14 and TRBJ1-6, with D perhaps matching TRBD1 (6 bases). The CDR3 is made up of 14 amino acids. The ends were cut back, 1 base at V and 10 bases at J, with 11 bases in the middle. The germline gives CDR1 SGHDN, CDR2 FVKESK. CDR3 loop: CASSQVRGGSPLHF. For the CDR3, the DNA is TGTGCCAGCAGCCAAGTCAGAGGGGGATCACCCCTCCACTTT. Looking up the rest from reference TRBV14 and TRBJ1-6 gives the full variable domain: EAGVTQFPSHSVIEKGQTVTLRCDPISGHDNLYWYRRVMGKEIKFLLHFVKESKQDESGMPNNRFLAERTGGTYSTLKVQPAELEDSGVYFCASSQVRGGSPLHFGNGTRLTVT.

V and J are TRBV29-1 and TRBJ2-7; 7 bases match TRBD1. CDR1 is SQVTM and CDR2 is ANQGSEA in the germline V gene. CDR3 length: 11 amino acids. The V segment lost 4 bases and the J segment 11 bases; nucleotides outside the gene matches: 8. The CDR3 reads CSVVSATGKYF. The CDR3 coding sequence is TGCAGCGTTGTATCGGCGACAGGGAAGTACTTC.

This clone came up once. J is TRBJ2-7 and V is TRBV15; 14 nucleotides agree with TRBD2. In germline, CDR1 is LNHNV, CDR2 YYDKDF (reference sequence). Losses at the gene ends were 4 bases for V and 4 bases for J; bases not matched to a gene: 3. This CDR3 region has 15 residues. For the CDR3, the DNA is TGTGCCACCAGCACGGGACTAGCGGGAGTGTACGAGCAGTACTTC. This sequence encodes CATSTGLAGVYEQYF. Variable domain in full (rest from reference TRBV15 and TRBJ2-7): DAMVIQNPRYQVTQFGKPVTLSCSQTLNHNVMYWYQQKSSQAPKLLFHYYDKDFNNEADTPDNFQSRRPNTSFCFLDIRSPGLGDTAMYLCATSTGLAGVYEQYFGPGTRLTVT.

This chain connects TRBV5-4 to TRBJ2-4, with D perhaps TRBD1 (6 bases). This CDR3 region has 16 residues. Germline-derived CDR1 and CDR2 are SGHNT and YYREEE (reference sequence). The V end was cut by 2 bases, the J end by 1 base, with 13 bases between. The CDR3 spells CASSFTGSVAKNIQYF. In nucleotides, the CDR3 is TGTGCCAGCAGCTTTACAGGGAGTGTTGCCAAAAACATTCAGTACTTC. The variable domain in full, completed from reference TRBV5-4 and TRBJ2-4, reads ETGVTQSPTHLIKTRGQQVTLRCSSQSGHNTVSWYQQALGQGPQFIFQYYREEENGRGNFPPRFSGLQFPNYSSELNVNALELDDSALYLCASSFTGSVAKNIQYFGAGTRLSVL.

The rearrangement links TRBV6-6 to TRBJ1-2; 7 bases agree with TRBD1. This CDR3 contains 16 residues. V dropped 6 bases and J dropped 0; count of bases not matched to a gene: 10. CDR1 MNHNY and CDR2 SVGAGI come from the germline V gene (reference sequence). CDR3 region: CASSVTGQAANYGYTF. In DNA, the CDR3 is TGTGCCAGCAGCGTTACCGGACAGGCAGCTAACTATGGCTACACCTTC.

This clone was seen a handful of times. J is TRBJ2-7 and V is TRBV5-1; D may be TRBD1 (6 bases). This CDR3 is built from 15 residues. Germline assignment: CDR1 SGHRS and CDR2 YFSETQ. V was pared by 0 bases and J by 2 bases, with 12 bases between. In DNA form, the CDR3 reads TGCGCCAGCAGCTTGGGCTCCCGGGACACCTACGAGCAGTACTTC. This encodes CASSLGSRDTYEQYF.

The J gene is TRBJ1-1, the V gene TRBV5-8; D gene ambiguous. The V and J ends lost 2 bases and 1 base respectively, with 15 bases between them. Looked up from germline, CDR1 is SGHTS and CDR2 is YDEGEE. The CDR3 consists of 16 residues. CDR3 coding DNA: TGTGCCAGCAGCTTTACACCTGGACTCAGGAACACTGAAGCTTTCTTT. Translation: CASSFTPGLRNTEAFF.

The genes are TRBV18 and TRBJ2-1, with D possibly matching TRBD2 (5 bases). V was cut by 0 bases and J by 4 bases, with 13 bases left in between. This CDR3 is built from 16 residues. Per the germline V gene, CDR1 is KGHSH and CDR2 is LQKENI. The CDR3 sequence is CASSPPVVDYYNEQFF. DNA of the CDR3: TGTGCCAGCTCACCACCGGTCGTCGACTATTACAATGAGCAGTTCTTC.

V is TRBV28 and J is TRBJ2-4, with TRBD1 matching 8 bases. The trim removed 4 bases at V and 0 bases at J, leaving 5 bases unmatched. The CDR3 runs 16 residues. Germline CDR1 MDHEN, CDR2 SYDVKM. The CDR3 bases are TGTGCCAGCAGTTCGGCAGGGGGCTTAGCCAAAAACATTCAGTACTTC. Encoded protein: CASSSAGGLAKNIQYF.

The V gene is TRBV9, the J gene TRBJ2-2, with a tentative D call TRBD1 (6 bases). The germline V gene has CDR1 SGDLS and CDR2 YYNGEE. The CDR3 length is 16 residues. The germline V and J ends were trimmed by 0 bases and 1 base, with 10 bases remaining between them. The DNA of the CDR3 is TGTGCCAGCAGCGTAGGACAGGAGTTGAACACCGGGGAGCTGTTTTTT. Amino acids: CASSVGQELNTGELFF.

This chain uses TRBV5-1 with TRBJ2-1; the match to TRBD1 covers 10 bases. This CDR3 has 17 amino acids. The V and J ends lost 4 bases and 4 bases, in that order; junction bases with no gene match: 11. Germline lookup yields CDR1 SGHRS and CDR2 YFSETQ. CDR3 DNA: TGCGCCAGCAGCCGCCGACAGGGGGCTCTCGTTTACAATGAGCAGTTCTTC. It is translated as CASSRRQGALVYNEQFF.

This clone was observed a single time. The chain carries TRBV18 and TRBJ1-2, with D possibly TRBD1 on 6 matching bases. With 3 bases removed from V and 2 bases from J, the gap between germline ends came to 7 bases. The CDR3 runs to 13 residues. The V gene's germline CDR1 is KGHSH and CDR2 LQKENI. The CDR3 region is CASSPGQNYGYTF. The CDR3 bases are TGTGCCAGCTCACCGGGACAAAACTATGGCTACACCTTC.

This chain joins TRBV29-1 and TRBJ1-1; no clear D. The CDR3 extends over 11 amino acids. CDR1 and CDR2 from the germline V gene are SQVTM and ANQGSEA. Trimming left V 6 bases short and J 10 bases short, with 15 bases between. CDR3: CSVQTTRAAFF. The CDR3 DNA follows: TGCAGCGTGCAAACTACCCGCGCAGCTTTCTTT.

The chain employs TRBV10-1 and TRBJ2-3, with 8 bases lining up with TRBD2. This CDR3 comprises 15 residues. V shed 7 bases and J 0 bases; nucleotides not matched to a gene: 6. Germline CDR1 is WNHNN and CDR2 is SYGVQD (reference sequence). The CDR3 loop reads CASKTSGSSTDTQYF. The CDR3 DNA reads as TGCGCCAGCAAAACTAGCGGCTCTAGCACAGATACGCAGTATTTT.

The J gene is TRBJ1-1, the V gene TRBV27, with 11 bases identical to TRBD1. V gave up 2 bases and J gave up 10 bases; unmatched junction bases: 9. Germline V lookup: CDR1 MNHEY, CDR2 SMNVEV (reference sequence). The CDR3 is 15 residues long. The CDR3 protein is CASSLNPGTGGTAFF. CDR3 DNA sequence: TGTGCCAGCAGTTTAAACCCCGGGACAGGGGGGACAGCTTTCTTT.

This chain uses TRBV5-1 with TRBJ2-2; 8 bases are a match to TRBD2. CDR3 length: 17 amino acids. CDR1 is SGHRS, CDR2 YFSETQ, per germline. Trimming at V came to 0 bases and at J to 4 bases, leaving 8 bases not matched to a gene. The CDR3 here is CASSLAQSGRGTGELFF. The DNA for the CDR3 is TGCGCCAGCAGCTTGGCCCAGAGCGGGAGAGGCACCGGGGAGCTGTTTTTT.

This chain uses TRBV6-4 with TRBJ2-7, with 7 bases matching TRBD1. J was trimmed by 6 bases and V by 5 bases; bases with no gene match: 7. Germline V gene data show CDR1 as MRHNA and CDR2 as SNTAGT. The CDR3 totals 13 residues. The CDR3 region has the DNA TGTGCCAGCAGTTCTACAGGGGAAGGCGAGCAGTACTTC. Its protein is CASSSTGEGEQYF.

The V and J genes are TRBV28 and TRBJ2-7, with 12 bases matching TRBD2. V shed 1 base and J 6 bases; nucleotides not matched to a gene: 7. The germline V gene encodes CDR1 MDHEN and CDR2 SYDVKM. CDR3 length: 16 amino acids. CDR3 region: CASSLSGLAGRGEQYF. CDR3 DNA sequence: TGTGCCAGCAGTTTATCCGGACTAGCGGGACGGGGCGAGCAGTACTTC.

The rearrangement links TRBV18 to TRBJ1-1; the match to TRBD1 covers 10 bases. The germline V gene encodes CDR1 KGHSH and CDR2 LQKENI. This CDR3 region has 14 residues. The V and J ends lost 5 bases and 7 bases, in that order; junction bases with no gene match: 7. CDR3 bases: TGTGCCAGCTCAGCCGGGACAGGGGCTTTTGAAGCTTTCTTT. Translating it yields CASSAGTGAFEAFF.

The chain carries TRBV14 and TRBJ1-2; D call uncertain. Germline V gives CDR1 SGHDN, CDR2 FVKESK. This CDR3 region has 14 residues. The germline V and J ends were trimmed by 4 bases and 6 bases, with 15 bases remaining between them. This chain's CDR3 is CASSPIRGRDGYTF. In DNA, the CDR3 is TGTGCCAGCAGCCCAATCCGGGGTAGGGATGGCTACACCTTC. Based on the CDR3 plus reference TRBV14 and TRBJ1-2, the full variable domain is EAGVTQFPSHSVIEKGQTVTLRCDPISGHDNLYWYRRVMGKEIKFLLHFVKESKQDESGMPNNRFLAERTGGTYSTLKVQPAELEDSGVYFCASSPIRGRDGYTFGSGTRLTVV.

The rearrangement joins TRBV7-6 to TRBJ2-7; 9 nucleotides align to TRBD2. The J segment lost 2 bases and the V segment lost 5 bases, leaving 10 bases of the junction unmatched. CDR3 length: 16 amino acids. Per the germline V gene, CDR1 is SGHVS and CDR2 is FNYEAQ. CDR3 sequence: CASSPLAGGLTYEQYF. For the CDR3, the DNA is TGTGCCAGCAGCCCCCTTGCGGGGGGGCTTACCTACGAGCAGTACTTC.

The chain joins TRBV15 to TRBJ1-4; 9 positions match TRBD1. Trimming at V came to 3 bases and at J to 7 bases, leaving 6 bases not matched to a gene. CDR1 LNHNV and CDR2 YYDKDF come from the germline V gene (reference sequence). The CDR3 extends over 15 amino acids. CDR3 nucleotide sequence: TGTGCCACCAGCAGGACAGGGGGGATTGGTGAAAAACTGTTTTTT. Amino acid sequence: CATSRTGGIGEKLFF.

This chain connects TRBV5-1 to TRBJ2-1; 9 bases line up with TRBD2. CDR3 length equals 19 residues. The germline CDR1 and CDR2 sequences are SGHRS and YFSETQ. Germline trimming cut 4 bases from V and 4 bases from J; bases unmatched to any gene: 18. The CDR3: CASSQASGSTSGIYNEQFF. CDR3 nucleotides: TGCGCCAGCAGCCAAGCTTCTGGATCGACTAGCGGAATTTACAATGAGCAGTTCTTC.

V gene TRBV6-5 combines with J gene TRBJ1-4, with D maybe TRBD1 (6 bases). Germline V gives CDR1 MNHEY, CDR2 SVGAGI. The V end was cut by 5 bases, the J end by 8 bases, with 15 bases between. CDR3 length: 14 residues. The CDR3 nucleotides read TGTGCCAGCAGTAGAGACAGGCCGGACGAAAAACTGTTTTTT. Its protein product is CASSRDRPDEKLFF.